Below, 10 T cell receptor beta chains from the same sample are listed, as sequenced in a study of OX40 agonist ivuxolimab in advanced cancers. The protocol was immunoSEQ multiplex PCR, while the TCRdb copy is restricted to in-frame clones and leaves out a portion. This sample yields roughly 100,000 clones, of which 90% are seen a single time; about 1.5% belongs to the top ten. The source material was CD4+ or CD8+ T cells sorted from blood, sampled in a trial of the OX40 agonist ivuxolimab. These receptors all come from an adult with an advanced solid tumor such as melanoma, head and neck, liver or kidney cancer.

This chain links TRBV5-1 with TRBJ2-3; 10 bases match TRBD2. The CDR3 runs 15 residues. The germline CDR1 and CDR2 sequences are SGHRS and YFSETQ. Trimming cost V 4 bases and J 4 bases; bases outside gene matches: 6. The CDR3 DNA reads TGCGCCAGCAGCCCCAGGACTAGCGGCTCAGATACGCAGTATTTT. Its translation: CASSPRTSGSDTQYF.

The V gene is TRBV10-3, the J gene TRBJ1-2; 8 nucleotides line up with TRBD1. Germline CDR1 ENHRY, CDR2 SYGVKD. V shed 3 bases, J shed 5 bases, and the junction held 11 bases outside the gene matches. The CDR3 length is 16 residues. The CDR3 is CAISDGAGGGGYGYTF. Written as DNA, the CDR3 is TGTGCCATCAGTGATGGTGCAGGGGGCGGGGGGTATGGCTACACCTTC.

The gene calls are TRBV11-3 and TRBJ2-1; D gene uncertain. Trimming shortened V by 6 bases and J by 0 bases, and 12 bases separated the two germline ends. The length of the CDR3 is 15 residues. CDR1 SGHNT and CDR2 YENEEA come from the germline V gene. This CDR3 is CASSLDRNSYNEQFF. The CDR3 DNA reads TGTGCCAGCAGTTTGGACCGAAACTCCTACAATGAGCAGTTCTTC.

This chain links TRBV29-1 with TRBJ1-4; the match to TRBD1 covers 10 bases. J lost 0 bases, V lost 4 bases, and 14 bases had no gene match. CDR3 size: 19 residues. The germline V gene encodes CDR1 SQVTM and CDR2 ANQGSEA. The CDR3 region is CSVVYRDRGQWSTNEKLFF. DNA for the CDR3: TGCAGCGTTGTGTACCGGGACAGGGGTCAATGGTCAACTAATGAAAAACTGTTTTTT.

The V gene is TRBV11-3, the J gene TRBJ2-3; no firm D call. The V end was cut by 1 base, the J end by 7 bases, with 12 bases between. CDR1 is SGHNT, CDR2 YENEEA, per germline. The CDR3 consists of 14 residues. The CDR3 bases are TGTGCCAGCAGCTTAGGCGGAAATAGCAATACGCAGTATTTT. It yields the protein CASSLGGNSNTQYF.

The chain employs TRBV19 and TRBJ1-2, with TRBD1 identical over 9 bases. V gave up 10 bases and J gave up 1 base; unmatched junction bases: 7. CDR1 and CDR2 (germline): LNHDA, SQIVND (reference sequence). This CDR3 is built from 14 residues. CDR3 nucleotides: TGTGCCACGATGGACAGGGGACGTAACTATGGCTACACCTTC. Its protein is CATMDRGRNYGYTF.

The rearrangement uses TRBV27 and TRBJ2-5; D might be TRBD1 or TRBD2, each matching 6 bases. From germline, CDR1 is MNHEY and CDR2 SMNVEV (reference sequence). V lost 6 bases to trimming and J lost 2 bases, with 13 bases between them. The CDR3 spans 14 residues. CDR3 in amino acids: CASSPRGQQETQYF. The CDR3 nucleotides are TGTGCCAGCAGCCCCCGGGGGCAGCAAGAGACCCAGTACTTC.

This clone was seen more than once but under ten times. The chain uses TRBV18 and TRBJ1-3, with D tentatively TRBD1 (6 bases). CDR1 is KGHSH and CDR2 is LQKENI in the germline V gene. Between the trimmed V and J ends, which lost 3 bases and 2 bases, there was a span of 11 bases. This CDR3 is built from 15 residues. The CDR3 nucleotides read TGTGCCAGCTCACCGGGGGCAGGCACTGGAAACACCATATATTTT. It codes for CASSPGAGTGNTIYF. Using reference TRBV18 and TRBJ1-3 for the parts outside the CDR3, the full variable domain is NAGVMQNPRHLVRRRGQEARLRCSPMKGHSHVYWYRQLPEEGLKFMVYLQKENIIDESGMPKERFSAEFPKEGPSILRIQQVVRGDSAAYFCASSPGAGTGNTIYFGEGSWLTVV.

The chain carries TRBV28 and TRBJ2-3; 10 positions match TRBD2. Germline CDR1 is MDHEN and CDR2 is SYDVKM. CDR3 length equals 15 residues. The V segment lost 3 bases and the J segment 3 bases; nucleotides outside the gene matches: 3. CDR3 coding DNA: TGTGCCAGCAGTTTTGGGGGACTAGCGACAGATACGCAGTATTTT. Protein product: CASSFGGLATDTQYF.

The genes are TRBV19 and TRBJ2-1; D is perhaps TRBD1 (6 bases). The V and J ends lost 9 bases and 10 bases respectively, with 13 bases between them. The CDR3 sequence is 11 residues long. Germline loops: CDR1 LNHDA, CDR2 SQIVND (reference sequence). CDR3 amino acids: CARTAGQEQFF. The DNA for the CDR3 is TGTGCCAGGACCGCCGGACAGGAGCAGTTCTTC.